These 20 T cell receptor beta chains share one sample of origin, sequenced in a study of T cells in Graves' hyperthyroidism and ophthalmopathy. RNA transcripts were the template for amplifying TCR beta CDR3 regions. With the HTBI primer set, the TCR CDR3 went through a first round of RT-PCR. TCRdb analysed the multiplex PCR reads with MiXCR anew, one entry per CDR3 protein. Of 550,000 to 600,000 distinct CDR3 sequences listed, 46% were seen once; the top ten hold 15% to 20%. Input material: peripheral blood or thyroid tissue (not recorded which). The receptors derive from an adult woman with Graves' disease, either hyperthyroidism or ophthalmopathy (not recorded which).

The CDR3 sequence is CSAREPAKREAFF. The CDR3 nucleotides read TGCAGTGCTAGAGAGCCGGCAAAACGTGAAGCTTTCTTT. V is TRBV20-1 and J is TRBJ1-1, with D unresolved. The germline gives CDR1 DFQATT, CDR2 SNEGSKA (reference sequence). This CDR3 contains 13 residues. Trimming took 0 bases from V and 7 from J, leaving 12 bases between them.

This clonotype was recorded many times. J is TRBJ2-5 and V is TRBV5-8; 7 nucleotides agree with TRBD2. Germline V gene sequence: CDR1 SGHTS, CDR2 YDEGEE. The CDR3 totals 16 residues. Losses at the gene ends were 3 bases for V and 4 bases for J; bases not matched to a gene: 12. DNA for the CDR3: TGTGCCAGCAGCTCGCTAGCGGTAACGGGGGGAGAGACCCAGTACTTC. Translating gives CASSSLAVTGGETQYF. Using reference TRBV5-8 and TRBJ2-5 for the parts outside the CDR3, the full variable domain is EAGVTQSPTHLIKTRGQQATLRCSPISGHTSVYWYQQALGLGLQFLLWYDEGEERNRGNFPPRFSGRQFPNYSSELNVNALELEDSALYLCASSSLAVTGGETQYFGPGTRLLVL.

There are a few counts of this clonotype. The chain uses TRBV7-9 and TRBJ2-5, with D possibly called TRBD1 or TRBD2 (5 bases each). This CDR3 region has 13 residues. V shed 5 bases and J shed 9 bases, with 16 bases lying between them. Germline CDR1 and CDR2: SEHNR and FQNEAQ (reference sequence). CDR3 nucleotide sequence: TGTGCCAGCAGCCGGGACGAGGATCAGCCCCAGTACTTC. Protein sequence: CASSRDEDQPQYF.

J is TRBJ1-1 and V is TRBV29-1; D unresolved. This CDR3 comprises 13 residues. Trimming removed 1 base from V and 1 base from J, with 7 bases in between. Germline CDR1 SQVTM, CDR2 ANQGSEA. Here the CDR3 reads CSVEARTNTEAFF. The CDR3 nucleotides read TGCAGCGTTGAAGCCCGGACGAACACTGAAGCTTTCTTT.

The chain is built from TRBV10-3 and TRBJ1-2; the D gene is possibly TRBD1 (6 bases). The germline CDR1 and CDR2 sequences are ENHRY and SYGVKD. The CDR3 contains 16 residues. V was pared by 4 bases and J by 3 bases, with 18 bases between. The CDR3: CAISATTGRTDYGYTF. The DNA for the CDR3 is TGTGCCATCAGTGCGACGACAGGCAGAACAGACTATGGCTACACCTTC.

This clonotype was seen at least ten times. This chain uses TRBV29-1 with TRBJ2-7; 11 bases line up with TRBD1. The V and J ends lost 6 bases and 7 bases, in that order; junction bases with no gene match: 8. The CDR3 runs to 13 residues. Germline CDR1 and CDR2: SQVTM and ANQGSEA. The CDR3 sequence: CSVATGTGGEQYF. As DNA, the CDR3 is TGCAGCGTCGCCACCGGGACAGGGGGTGAGCAGTACTTC.

This clonotype was seen just once. The chain recombines TRBV20-1 with TRBJ2-5; 7 nucleotides agree with TRBD2. CDR3 size: 13 residues. Germline V CDR1 and CDR2: DFQATT, SNEGSKA (reference sequence). Trimming took 3 bases from V and 5 from J; bases not matched to a gene: 6. CDR3: CSASGGSRETQYF. The CDR3 region has the DNA TGCAGTGCTAGTGGCGGGAGTAGGGAGACCCAGTACTTC.

The rearrangement links TRBV2 to TRBJ1-2; D gene unclear. CDR3 length: 11 residues. Trimming took 7 bases from V and 2 from J, leaving 5 bases between them. Germline V gene lookup returns CDR1 SNHLY and CDR2 FYNNEI. In DNA form, the CDR3 reads TGTGCCAGCACAATCAACTATGGCTACACCTTC. Protein: CASTINYGYTF.

This sequence joins TRBV7-8 and TRBJ1-1; 7 bases align to TRBD1. The CDR3 loop spans 18 amino acids. J gave up 2 bases and V 4 bases, and 16 bases lay outside the gene matches. Germline V gene data show CDR1 as SGHVS and CDR2 as FQNEAQ. CDR3 loop: CASSYRRGQGTRNTEAFF. The CDR3 nucleotides are TGTGCCAGCAGCTATAGGAGGGGGCAGGGAACACGAAACACTGAAGCTTTCTTT.

The chain uses TRBV12-3 or TRBV12-4 and TRBJ1-2, with TRBD1 as a possible D gene (5 bases). The V end was cut by 6 bases, the J end by 5 bases, with 16 bases between. CDR3 length: 14 residues. This CDR3 is CASSEGPSGYGYTF. The CDR3 DNA follows: TGTGCCAGCAGCGAGGGACCGTCGGGTTATGGCTACACCTTC.

This sequence joins TRBV7-9 and TRBJ1-5, with 10 positions matching TRBD1. Losses at the gene ends were 6 bases for V and 4 bases for J; bases not matched to a gene: 6. The CDR3 extends over 15 amino acids. CDR1 is SEHNR, CDR2 FQNEAQ, per germline (reference sequence). CDR3 region: CASSPDRGQNQPQHF. CDR3 sequence (DNA): TGTGCCAGCAGTCCTGACAGGGGGCAGAATCAGCCCCAGCATTTT.

The sample holds many counts of this clonotype. The V and J genes are TRBV7-3 and TRBJ2-2; 12 nucleotides align to TRBD1. The length of the CDR3 is 17 residues. Looked up from germline, CDR1 is SGHTA and CDR2 is FQGTGA. V was pared by 2 bases and J by 4 bases, with 5 bases of the junction left unmatched. This CDR3 reads CASSLGTGGSGTGELFF. For the CDR3, the DNA is TGTGCCAGCAGCTTAGGGACAGGGGGCTCAGGCACCGGGGAGCTGTTTTTT.

This chain uses TRBV5-1 with TRBJ1-1; the D is unclear. Germline values: CDR1 SGHRS, CDR2 YFSETQ. The CDR3 extends over 14 amino acids. The germline V and J ends were trimmed by 10 bases and 0 bases, with 16 bases remaining between them. The CDR3 region has the DNA TGCGCCTGCCGGCGAGGGAATATGAACACTGAAGCTTTCTTT. Encoded protein: CACRRGNMNTEAFF.

This clonotype was detected ten times or more. This chain uses TRBV25-1 with TRBJ2-6, with D unresolved. V dropped 0 bases and J dropped 0 bases, with 15 bases sitting between them. Germline V lookup: CDR1 MGHDK, CDR2 SYGVNS. The CDR3 has 19 residues. The CDR3 DNA reads TGTGCCAGCAGTGAATATCTAGTAGGGATGAACTCTGGGGCCAACGTCCTGACTTTC. Its translation: CASSEYLVGMNSGANVLTF.

This clonotype has a single count. The CDR3 region has the DNA TGTGCCACTACGAATAGCCGGGACAAGCTCTCTGGAAACACCATATATTTT. Its translation: CATTNSRDKLSGNTIYF. This sequence joins TRBV19 and TRBJ1-3, with TRBD1 as a possible D gene (6 bases). Trimming shortened V by 10 bases and J by 0 bases, and 22 bases separated the two germline ends. CDR3 length: 17 amino acids. Germline values: CDR1 LNHDA, CDR2 SQIVND (reference sequence).

In its sample, this clonotype was seen many times. This chain uses TRBV7-3 with TRBJ1-2; the D gene is possibly TRBD1 (6 bases). The V gene's germline CDR1 is SGHTA and CDR2 FQGTGA. This CDR3 is built from 13 residues. Trimming pared 5 bases from V and 3 bases from J, leaving 10 bases between. CDR3 in amino acids: CASSPGADYGYTF. CDR3 coding DNA: TGTGCCAGCAGCCCGGGGGCAGACTATGGCTACACCTTC.

The chain couples TRBV2 to TRBJ2-7, with D perhaps TRBD1 (5 bases). The CDR3 runs 14 residues. V was shortened by 3 bases and J by 4 bases, with 13 bases between the two germline ends. Germline V CDR1 and CDR2: SNHLY, FYNNEI. In DNA form, the CDR3 reads TGTGCCAGCAGTGAGGACAACAGACCTTACGAGCAGTACTTC. It translates to CASSEDNRPYEQYF.

Ten or more counts support this clonotype. CDR3 protein: CASSDGMNTEAFF. The CDR3 DNA reads as TGTGCCAGTAGTGACGGGATGAACACTGAAGCTTTCTTT. This rearrangement joins TRBV19 to TRBJ1-1; D call uncertain. Trimming took off 5 bases at V and 0 bases at J, with 7 bases between the two ends. CDR1 and CDR2 from the germline V gene are LNHDA and SQIVND (reference sequence). This CDR3 region has 13 residues.

This CDR3 is CASSESLRQDNSYEQYF. The CDR3 coding sequence is TGCGCCAGCAGTGAGTCGTTACGACAGGATAACTCCTACGAGCAGTACTTC. This rearrangement joins TRBV10-2 to TRBJ2-7, with D possibly TRBD1 on 6 matching bases. V shed 0 bases and J shed 0 bases, with 15 bases lying between them. This CDR3 spans 17 amino acids. The germline gives CDR1 WSHSY, CDR2 SAAADI.

V gene TRBV11-2 combines with J gene TRBJ2-5; either TRBD1 or TRBD2 may supply D (5 bases each). The length of the CDR3 is 13 residues. Deletions cut 5 bases from V and 4 bases from J, with 11 bases between. Germline CDR1 and CDR2: SGHAT and FQNNGV. Here the CDR3 reads CASSQGDGETQYF. In nucleotides, the CDR3 is TGTGCCAGCAGCCAAGGGGACGGAGAGACCCAGTACTTC. Full variable domain (outside the CDR3, taken from reference TRBV11-2 and TRBJ2-5): EAGVAQSPRYKIIEKRQSVAFWCNPISGHATLYWYQQILGQGPKLLIQFQNNGVVDDSQLPKDRFSAERLKGVDSTLKIQPAKLEDSAVYLCASSQGDGETQYFGPGTRLLVL.